These T cell receptor beta chains were read from a single sample in a study of blood T cells in healthy people across ages. TCRdb recomputed calls from the 5' RACE reads with MiXCR, one row per CDR3 protein. The data hold about 930,000 distinct CDR3 sequences, with about 27% observed a single time. These same records also appear under a second study, on T cells of mothers and their children.

The sample was blood. The receptors here all came from a woman aged 40-49 years in good health. The CDR3 runs from the conserved cysteine through the conserved F or W. A D gene is named only where the DNA matches it firmly. Part of the rows lack a size; the others show once, few, many or a class for expanded clones.

CDR3 protein | CDR3 DNA | clone size | D gene | J gene | V gene
CASSFGWTVNTEAFF | TGTGCCAGCAGCTTCGGCTGGACCGTGAACACTGAAGCTTTCTTT | NA | NA | TRBJ1-1 | TRBV11-2
CATSDLRSRVRNYGYTF | TGTGCCACCAGTGATTTGCGGAGCAGGGTCCGTAACTATGGCTACACCTTC | few | NA | TRBJ1-2 | TRBV24-1
CASSPGQEGNGYTF | TGTGCCAGCTCACCAGGACAGGAGGGAAATGGCTACACCTTC | few | TRBD1 | TRBJ1-2 | TRBV18
CASSWTGGSVGYTF | TGTGCCAGCAGCTGGACAGGGGGCTCGGTTGGCTACACCTTC | NA | TRBD1 | TRBJ1-2 | TRBV7-9
CASSPPGQRNSPLHF | TGTGCCAGCAGCCCCCCGGGACAGAGAAATTCACCCCTCCACTTT | NA | TRBD1 | TRBJ1-6 | TRBV7-8
CASSQDLRLAGGDYNEQFF | TGTGCCAGCAGCCAAGATCTTCGACTAGCGGGGGGTGACTACAATGAGCAGTTCTTC | NA | TRBD2 | TRBJ2-1 | TRBV3-1
CASSKGGANYGYTF | TGTGCCAGCAGCAAAGGTGGGGCTAACTATGGCTACACCTTC | few | NA | TRBJ1-2 | TRBV21-1
CASSLLTSRANTEAFF | TGTGCCAGCAGCTTGCTGACGAGTCGGGCCAACACTGAAGCTTTCTTT | few | NA | TRBJ1-1 | TRBV5-6
CASSQVSSGGYNEQFF | TGCGCCAGCAGCCAAGTCAGCTCAGGAGGGTACAATGAGCAGTTCTTC | NA | NA | TRBJ2-1 | TRBV4-1
CASSRPGLAGNEQFF | TGCGCCAGCTCTCGTCCGGGACTAGCGGGGAATGAGCAGTTCTTC | many | TRBD2 | TRBJ2-1 | TRBV5-1
CASSYRGGAPDTQYF | TGTGCCAGCAGTTACCGGGGGGGGGCCCCAGATACGCAGTATTTT | NA | TRBD2 | TRBJ2-3 | TRBV6-5
CASSQGALRQVHSYEQYF | TGTGCCAGCAGCCAAGGGGCTCTTCGGCAGGTTCATTCCTACGAGCAGTACTTC | many | NA | TRBJ2-7 | TRBV3-1
CASSSLVGGSYNEQFF | TGCGCCAGCAGCTCGCTGGTAGGGGGCAGCTACAATGAGCAGTTCTTC | NA | TRBD1 | TRBJ2-1 | TRBV5-1
CASIGETTGELFF | TGTGCCAGCATAGGAGAGACCACCGGGGAGCTGTTTTTT | NA | NA | TRBJ2-2 | TRBV2
CASSSGGPETQYF | TGTGCCAGCAGTTCCGGGGGGCCGGAGACCCAGTACTTC | NA | NA | TRBJ2-5 | TRBV28
CASSKTSGGPDTQYF | TGTGCCAGCAGTAAGACTAGCGGGGGTCCAGATACGCAGTATTTT | many | TRBD2 | TRBJ2-3 | TRBV6-6
CASSFDTGGEELFF | TGTGCCAGCAGCTTTGACACAGGGGGTGAAGAACTGTTTTTT | NA | TRBD1 | TRBJ1-4 | TRBV7-9
CATSRDRSRKLFF | TGTGCCACCAGCAGAGATCGAAGTAGGAAACTGTTTTTT | NA | NA | TRBJ1-4 | TRBV15
CASSLRPGQAGGYVNTF | TGTGCCAGCAGTTTACGCCCCGGACAGGCCGGTGGCTATGTTAACACCTTC | few | TRBD1 | TRBJ1-2 | TRBV28
CASRMGLGTSTDTQYF | TGTGCCAGCAGAATGGGACTAGGCACTAGCACAGATACGCAGTATTTT | NA | TRBD2 | TRBJ2-3 | TRBV6-5
CASSPSGASGYTF | TGTGCCAGCAGCCCAAGCGGGGCAAGTGGCTACACCTTC | NA | NA | TRBJ1-2 | TRBV27
CASSQVRGSYNEQFF | TGTGCCAGCAGCCAAGTAAGGGGAAGCTACAATGAGCAGTTCTTC | many | NA | TRBJ2-1 | TRBV14
CASSTRQGLGEQYF | TGTGCCAGCAGCACCAGACAGGGGTTGGGCGAGCAGTACTTC | many | TRBD1 | TRBJ2-7 | TRBV7-2
CASSSTGGYKAFF | TGTGCCAGCAGTTCCACTGGGGGTTACAAAGCTTTCTTT | NA | NA | TRBJ1-1 | TRBV7-8
CASSPTRLNTEAFF | TGTGCCAGCAGTCCAACCCGACTGAACACTGAAGCTTTCTTT | few | NA | TRBJ1-1 | TRBV27
CATSDCLEPHTYEQYF | TGTGCCACCAGTGATTGTTTGGAGCCCCATACCTACGAGCAGTACTTC | NA | NA | TRBJ2-7 | TRBV24-1
CASSRRQGAVTEAFF | TGCGCCAGCAGTCGGAGACAGGGGGCTGTTACTGAAGCTTTCTTT | many | TRBD1 | TRBJ1-1 | TRBV5-1
CATPPTNEQYF | TGTGCCACCCCGCCAACCAATGAGCAGTACTTC | few | NA | TRBJ2-4 | TRBV15
CASSYIPTGRNNEQFF | TGTGCCAGCAGTTACATACCTACGGGACGTAACAATGAGCAGTTCTTC | many | NA | TRBJ2-1 | TRBV6-2/TRBV6-3
CASNDGASFYEQYF | TGTGCCAGCAACGACGGAGCTTCATTCTACGAGCAGTACTTC | NA | NA | TRBJ2-7 | TRBV9
CASSEVTDTQYF | TGTGCCAGCAGTGAAGTCACAGATACGCAGTATTTT | few | NA | TRBJ2-3 | TRBV2
CASSYSMGQNYGYTF | TGTGCCAGCAGTTACTCGATGGGCCAGAACTATGGCTACACCTTC | NA | NA | TRBJ1-2 | TRBV6-5
CASSLGGRYNSYEQYF | TGCGCCAGCAGCTTGGGCGGAAGATACAACTCCTACGAGCAGTACTTC | many | NA | TRBJ2-7 | TRBV5-1
CSVNLALSYEQYF | TGCAGCGTTAATCTAGCGCTTTCCTACGAGCAGTACTTC | many | NA | TRBJ2-7 | TRBV29-1
CASSQDYAGGQNQPLNEQFF | TGTGCCAGCAGCCAAGATTATGCGGGGGGGCAAAACCAACCCCTCAATGAGCAGTTCTTC | few | TRBD2 | TRBJ2-1 | TRBV3-1
CASSGGDQETQYF | TGCGCCAGTAGCGGGGGGGACCAAGAGACCCAGTACTTC | NA | TRBD2 | TRBJ2-5 | TRBV5-1
CSVEDSGGAGTEAFF | TGCAGCGTTGAAGATTCCGGGGGGGCAGGCACTGAAGCTTTCTTT | few | NA | TRBJ1-1 | TRBV29-1
CASSDLGQGYNEQFF | TGTGCCAGCAGCGACCTGGGACAGGGCTACAATGAGCAGTTCTTC | few | TRBD1 | TRBJ2-1 | TRBV9
CASREVRGVGEQYF | TGTGCCAGCAGGGAGGTGAGGGGGGTTGGCGAGCAGTACTTC | NA | NA | TRBJ2-7 | TRBV2
CASSSGLKKPYEQYF | TGTGCCAGCAGCTCTGGACTAAAGAAACCCTACGAGCAGTACTTC | NA | NA | TRBJ2-7 | TRBV7-6
CASSQDPSGGSGNGQFF | TGTGCCAGCAGCCAAGACCCTAGCGGGGGGTCCGGCAATGGGCAGTTCTTC | few | TRBD2 | TRBJ2-1 | TRBV4-2
CASSQGRSSYEQYF | TGTGCCAGCTCACAGGGGAGAAGCTCCTACGAGCAGTACTTC | many | TRBD1 | TRBJ2-7 | TRBV4-2